This T cell receptor beta chain appears in the sequencing data of a study of T cells of healthy individuals. Using its own MiXCR run on the 5' RACE reads, TCRdb lists one record per CDR3 protein. The repertoire includes about 53,000 distinct CDR3 sequences, about 15% of them detected once, and more than 15% sits in the top ten. This clonotype was obtained from a human donor in good health.

CDR3 DNA sequence: TGTGCCAGCAGCGTCGGGACAGGAAAAGAGACCCAGTACTTC. Translating gives CASSVGTGKETQYF. The chain combines TRBV7-9 with TRBJ2-5; 8 nucleotides match TRBD1. CDR3 size: 14 residues. Germline-derived CDR1 and CDR2 are SEHNR and FQNEAQ (reference sequence). Trimming took 5 bases from V and 3 from J; bases not matched to a gene: 5. Drawing the rest from reference TRBV7-9 and TRBJ2-5, the complete variable domain is DTGVSQNPRHKITKRGQNVTFRCDPISEHNRLYWYRQTLGQGPEFLTYFQNEAQLEKSRLLSDRFSAERPKGSFSTLEIQRTEQGDSAMYLCASSVGTGKETQYFGPGTRLLVL.